A single sample is the source of the 9 T cell receptor beta chains below, sequenced in a study of cytomegalovirus exposure and HLA in healthy donors. A multiplex PCR was run with 60 Vbeta primers and 13 Jbeta primers. Generated by immunoSEQ multiplex PCR, the TCRdb table keeps only in-frame clones and is missing some. This table holds 150,000 to 200,000 clones, 65% to 80% found once. The sample was PBMCs. Receptors originate from a woman in her thirties or forties in good health and CMV-seronegative.

The chain recombines TRBV7-2 with TRBJ2-5; 8 bases line up with TRBD1. V lost 5 bases, J lost 5 bases, and 10 bases stayed unmatched. This CDR3 has 15 amino acids. Germline assignment: CDR1 SGHTA and CDR2 FQGNSA. The CDR3 spells CASSPTGGNLETQYF. For the CDR3, the DNA is TGTGCCAGCAGCCCAACAGGGGGAAATCTTGAGACCCAGTACTTC.

The rearrangement links TRBV19 to TRBJ2-3; 9 nucleotides match TRBD2. The germline V gene has CDR1 LNHDA and CDR2 SQIVND (reference sequence). V trimming: 2 bases; J trimming: 4 bases; junction bases outside the gene matches: 16. The CDR3 consists of 19 residues. The CDR3 nucleotides read TGTGCCAGTAGTATAAGGGCCCCCTCTAGCGGGGCAGGGGCAGATACGCAGTATTTT. Translation: CASSIRAPSSGAGADTQYF.

The chain uses TRBV7-2 and TRBJ1-2, with TRBD1 identical over 11 bases. The CDR3 totals 14 residues. Germline V lookup: CDR1 SGHTA, CDR2 FQGNSA. The V segment lost 1 base and the J segment 8 bases; nucleotides outside the gene matches: 3. In DNA form, the CDR3 reads TGTGCCAGCAGCTTAGGGACAGGGGGCGGAGGCTACACCTTC. Translated: CASSLGTGGGGYTF.

This chain links TRBV9 with TRBJ1-2, with 7 nucleotides matching TRBD1. The CDR3 consists of 14 residues. With V trimmed by 3 bases and J by 8 bases, 10 bases remained unmatched. The germline gives CDR1 SGDLS, CDR2 YYNGEE. CDR3 protein: CASSATGYLGGYTF. CDR3 coding DNA: TGTGCCAGCAGCGCGACAGGGTACCTAGGCGGCTACACCTTC. The variable domain in full, completed from reference TRBV9 and TRBJ1-2, reads DSGVTQTPKHLITATGQRVTLRCSPRSGDLSVYWYQQSLDQGLQFLIQYYNGEERAKGNILERFSAQQFPDLHSELNLSSLELGDSALYFCASSATGYLGGYTFGSGTRLTVV.

The genes are TRBV2 and TRBJ2-1; TRBD1 matches at 10 bases. After removal of 7 bases from V and 6 bases from J, the junction contained 6 bases not matched to a gene. This CDR3 comprises 14 residues. Germline loops: CDR1 SNHLY, CDR2 FYNNEI. Here the CDR3 reads CASTDRGRGNEQFF. The CDR3 DNA is TGTGCCAGCACTGACAGGGGGCGAGGCAATGAGCAGTTCTTC.

The V call is TRBV6-1, the J call TRBJ2-3, with TRBD1 matching 8 bases. The CDR3 sequence is 15 residues long. CDR1 MNHNS and CDR2 SASEGT come from the germline V gene. After removal of 3 bases from V and 2 bases from J, the junction contained 4 bases not matched to a gene. CDR3 loop: CASSDRQGSTDTQYF. CDR3 nucleotide sequence: TGTGCCAGCAGTGATAGACAGGGGTCCACAGATACGCAGTATTTT.

The chain carries TRBV5-6 and TRBJ2-7; perhaps TRBD1 as D (6 bases). V lost 1 base and J lost 0, with 11 bases in between. The CDR3 sequence is 15 residues long. In germline, CDR1 is SGHDT, CDR2 YYEEEE. The CDR3: CASSLTGQSSYEQYV. CDR3 in DNA: TGTGCCAGCAGCTTGACAGGGCAAAGCTCCTACGAGCAGTACGTC.

This chain links TRBV19 with TRBJ2-1; a possible D gene is TRBD2 (6 bases). CDR3 size: 14 residues. The germline V gene has CDR1 LNHDA and CDR2 SQIVND (reference sequence). V lost 10 bases, J lost 7 bases, and 20 bases lay in between. The CDR3 DNA is TGTGCCACCTCTACTCCGGGACTTGAAAATGAGCAGTTCTTC. Protein sequence: CATSTPGLENEQFF.

The J gene is TRBJ2-3, the V gene TRBV19; 9 nucleotides agree with TRBD1. In germline, CDR1 is LNHDA, CDR2 SQIVND (reference sequence). This CDR3 contains 14 residues. Trimming at V came to 3 bases and at J to 8 bases, leaving 6 bases not matched to a gene. CDR3 protein: CASSILDRGTTQYF. For the CDR3, the DNA is TGTGCCAGTAGTATCCTGGACAGGGGTACTACGCAGTATTTT.